This TCR beta chain was identified in a study of T cell repertoires in cytomegalovirus infection (dated by TCRdb to between 2019 and 2020). About the study as a whole: Donor HLA type was relevant to the analysis, because carriage of CMV infection together with the matching HLA type was indicated by public TCR beta signatures. Here is what the overall study found, with its caveats: Carriers of CMV infection plus the relevant HLA type were discriminated by the cumulative frequency of public TCR beta family members in the study cohort and in an independent roughly 370-donor cohort. The ex vivo response was dominated by HLA-C-restricted CMV-specific TCR beta clonotypes, which also provided the single most frequent clonotype in two of eight donors.

This clonotype was counted at least ten times. Its antigen specificity is not known. No much larger clone is present one base from it, and per-base qualities are unavailable. CDR1 and CDR2, per the germline V gene, are MDHEN and SYDVKM. The CDR3 numbers 16 residues from cysteine through phenylalanine. Only the CDR3 portion is preserved as DNA: 48 bases, with reading frame beginning at the first base. V ends up 5 bases short and J 7 bases short, with an unmatched junction base count of 14. The data were produced on an Illumina HiSeq 1500. TCRdb handled the public reads itself, with Q25 trimming in fastp and clone calling in MiXCR, and kept productive beta chains. Every distinct CDR3 protein forms one entry, paired with its most common genes and DNA. This sample comprises around 140,000 distinct CDR3 sequences, under 8% of them detected only once. The ten largest clones add up to roughly 18% of the sample.

The specimen was PBMCs. The chain is made from TRBV28 and TRBJ2-1, with 7 central nucleotides matching TRBD2. This sequence was found in a human donor in good health (CMV status not recorded). Some clones in this sample may be carry-over from other donors' samples. At the DNA level, the sequence is TGTGCCAGCAGTATGGGACTAATGATTTGGGTTAATGAGCAGTTCTTC. It is translated as CASSMGLMIWVNEQFF.